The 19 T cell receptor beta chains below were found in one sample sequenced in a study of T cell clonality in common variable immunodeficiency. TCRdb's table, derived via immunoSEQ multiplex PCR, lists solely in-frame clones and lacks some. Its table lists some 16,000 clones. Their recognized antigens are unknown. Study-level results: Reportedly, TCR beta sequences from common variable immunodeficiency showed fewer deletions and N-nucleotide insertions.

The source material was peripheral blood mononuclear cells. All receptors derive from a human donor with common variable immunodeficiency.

CDR3 bases read: TGTGCCAGCTCGTACGGGGGTGTTGGGGAAAAA. Its protein product is CASSYGGVGEK. The complete CDR3 protein is CASSYGGVGEKLFF. The chain uses TRBV18 and TRBJ1-4, with D possibly being TRBD1 (5 bases). Read sequence stops 3 residues before the CDR3 end, and the germline J gene provides the missing end. This CDR3 has 14 amino acids. With 6 bases removed from V and 8 bases from J, the gap between germline ends came to 16 bases. Germline V CDR1 and CDR2: KGHSH, LQKENI. The variable domain in full, completed from reference TRBV18 and TRBJ1-4, reads NAGVMQNPRHLVRRRGQEARLRCSPMKGHSHVYWYRQLPEEGLKFMVYLQKENIIDESGMPKERFSAEFPKEGPSILRIQQVVRGDSAAYFCASSYGGVGEKLFFGSGTQLSVL.

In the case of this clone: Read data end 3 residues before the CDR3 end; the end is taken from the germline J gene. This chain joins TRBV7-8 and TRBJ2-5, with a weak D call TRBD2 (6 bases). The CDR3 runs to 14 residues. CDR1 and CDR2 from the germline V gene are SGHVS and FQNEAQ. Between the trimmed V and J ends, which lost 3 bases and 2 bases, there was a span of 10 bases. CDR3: CASSLGGDQETQYF. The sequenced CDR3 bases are TGTGCCAGCAGCTTGGGGGGAGATCAAGAGACC.

CDR3 residues: CASPANTGELFF. CDR3 bases read: TGCGCCAGCCCAGCGAACACCGGGGAG. The V call is TRBV10-2, the J call TRBJ2-2, with D hard to call. The read terminates 3 residues before the CDR3 end, so the remaining end is supplied by the germline J gene. The CDR3 has 12 residues. Per the germline V gene, CDR1 is WSHSY and CDR2 is SAAADI. Deletions cut 8 bases from V and 0 bases from J, with 4 bases between.

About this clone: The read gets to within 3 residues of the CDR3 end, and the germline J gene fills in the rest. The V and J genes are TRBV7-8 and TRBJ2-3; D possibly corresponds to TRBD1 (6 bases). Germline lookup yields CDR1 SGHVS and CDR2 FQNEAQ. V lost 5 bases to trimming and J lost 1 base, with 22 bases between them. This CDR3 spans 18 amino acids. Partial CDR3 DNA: TGTGCCAGCAGCCCCCAACCACATACAGGGTTCGGCACAGATACG. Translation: CASSPQPHTGFGTDT. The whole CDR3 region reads CASSPQPHTGFGTDTQYF.

CDR3 amino acids: CASSFGGVSHGYTF. The part of the CDR3 DNA that was read is TGTGCCAGCAGCTTCGGCGGGGTGTCTCATGGC. The V call is TRBV13, the J call TRBJ1-2; D ambiguous. The read halts 3 residues ahead of the CDR3 end, with the missing end drawn from the germline J gene. Trimming removed 3 bases at V and 6 bases at J, with 14 bases between. The CDR3 runs to 14 residues. Germline V gene data show CDR1 as PRHDT and CDR2 as FYEKMQ (reference sequence).

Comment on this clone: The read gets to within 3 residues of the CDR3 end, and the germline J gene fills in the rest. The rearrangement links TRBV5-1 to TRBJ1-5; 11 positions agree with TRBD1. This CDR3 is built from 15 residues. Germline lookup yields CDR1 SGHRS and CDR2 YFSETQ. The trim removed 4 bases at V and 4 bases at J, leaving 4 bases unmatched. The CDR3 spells CASSPGQGDNQPQHF. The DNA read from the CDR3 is TGCGCCAGCAGCCCGGGACAGGGGGATAATCAGCCC.

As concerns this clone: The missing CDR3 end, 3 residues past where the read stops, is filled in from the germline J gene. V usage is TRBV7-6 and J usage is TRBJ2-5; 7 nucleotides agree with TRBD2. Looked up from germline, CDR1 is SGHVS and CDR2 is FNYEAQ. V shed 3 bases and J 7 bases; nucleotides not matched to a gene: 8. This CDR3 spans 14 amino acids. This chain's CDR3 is CASSFSGDLGTQYF. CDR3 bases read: TGTGCCAGCAGCTTCAGCGGGGACTTGGGGACC.

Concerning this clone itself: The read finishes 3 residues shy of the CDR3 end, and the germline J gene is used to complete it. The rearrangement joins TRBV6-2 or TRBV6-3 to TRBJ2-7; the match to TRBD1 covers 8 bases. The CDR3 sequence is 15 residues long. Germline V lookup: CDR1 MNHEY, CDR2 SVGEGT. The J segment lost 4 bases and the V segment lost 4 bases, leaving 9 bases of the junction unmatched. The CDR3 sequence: CASSFRTGNFYEQYF. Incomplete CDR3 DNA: TGTGCCAGCAGTTTCCGGACAGGGAATTTTTACGAG.

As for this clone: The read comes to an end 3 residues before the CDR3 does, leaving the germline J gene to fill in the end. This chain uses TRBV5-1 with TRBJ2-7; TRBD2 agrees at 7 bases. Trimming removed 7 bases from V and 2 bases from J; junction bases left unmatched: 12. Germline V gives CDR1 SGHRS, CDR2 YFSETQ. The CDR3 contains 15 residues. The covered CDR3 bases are TGCGCCAGCTTCCACTCTACGGGGGGTACCTACGAG. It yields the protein CASFHSTGGTYE. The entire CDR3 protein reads CASFHSTGGTYEQYF.

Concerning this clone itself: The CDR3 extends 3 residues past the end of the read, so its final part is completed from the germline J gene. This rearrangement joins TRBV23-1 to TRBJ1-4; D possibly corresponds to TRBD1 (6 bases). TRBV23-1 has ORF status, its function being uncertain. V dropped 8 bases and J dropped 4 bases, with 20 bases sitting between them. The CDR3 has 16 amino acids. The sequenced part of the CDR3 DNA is TGCGCCAGCCCAACCCGTCTGACAGGTGATAATGAAAAA. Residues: CASPTRLTGDNEK. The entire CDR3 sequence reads CASPTRLTGDNEKLFF.

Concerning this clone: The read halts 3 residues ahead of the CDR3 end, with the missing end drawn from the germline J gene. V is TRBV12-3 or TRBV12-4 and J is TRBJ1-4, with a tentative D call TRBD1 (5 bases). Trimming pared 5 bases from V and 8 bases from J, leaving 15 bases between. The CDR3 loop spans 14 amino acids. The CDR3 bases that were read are TGTGCCAGCAGTCCCCGGGACTACAAGGAAAAA. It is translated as CASSPRDYKEK. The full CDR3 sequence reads CASSPRDYKEKLFF.

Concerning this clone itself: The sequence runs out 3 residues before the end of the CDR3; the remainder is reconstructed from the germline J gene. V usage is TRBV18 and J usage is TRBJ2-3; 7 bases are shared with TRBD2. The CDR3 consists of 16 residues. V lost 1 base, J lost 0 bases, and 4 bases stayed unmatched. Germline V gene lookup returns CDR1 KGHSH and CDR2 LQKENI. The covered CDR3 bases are TGTGCCAGCTCACCACTTCCGGGGGGAAGCACAGATACG. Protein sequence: CASSPLPGGSTDT. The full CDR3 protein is CASSPLPGGSTDTQYF.

The CDR3 bases that were read are TGTGCCTGGAGTGCCCTCCCCGCGACAAGTAATCAGCCC. Protein product: CAWSALPATSNQP. The CDR3, in full, reads CAWSALPATSNQPQHF. The chain uses TRBV30 and TRBJ1-5; D call uncertain. The DNA ends 3 residues before the CDR3 does, and the rest of the CDR3 is filled in from the germline J gene. Germline CDR1 reads GTSNPN; CDR2 reads SVGIG (reference sequence). V was pared by 1 base and J by 4 bases, with 17 bases between. CDR3 length: 16 residues. Complete variable domain (other parts from reference TRBV30 and TRBJ1-5): SQTIHQWPATLVQPVGSPLSLECTVEGTSNPNLYWYRQAAGRGLQLLFYSVGIGQISSEVPQNLSASRPQDRQFILSSKKLLLSDSGFYLCAWSALPATSNQPQHFGDGTRLSIL.

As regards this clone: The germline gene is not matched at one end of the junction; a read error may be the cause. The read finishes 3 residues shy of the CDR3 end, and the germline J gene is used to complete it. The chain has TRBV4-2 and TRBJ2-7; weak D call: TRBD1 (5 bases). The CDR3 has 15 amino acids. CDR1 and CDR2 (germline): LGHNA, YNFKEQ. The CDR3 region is CASSQGAESSYEQYF. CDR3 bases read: TGCGCCAGCAGCCAAGGGGCAGAAAGCTCCTACGAG.

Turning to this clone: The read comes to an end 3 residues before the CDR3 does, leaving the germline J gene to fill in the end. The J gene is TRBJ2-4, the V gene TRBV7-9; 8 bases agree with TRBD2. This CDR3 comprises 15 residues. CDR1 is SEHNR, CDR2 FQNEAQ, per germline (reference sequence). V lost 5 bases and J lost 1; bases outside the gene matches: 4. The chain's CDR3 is CASSERTSAKNIQYF. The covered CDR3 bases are TGTGCCAGCAGCGAACGGACTAGCGCCAAAAACATT.

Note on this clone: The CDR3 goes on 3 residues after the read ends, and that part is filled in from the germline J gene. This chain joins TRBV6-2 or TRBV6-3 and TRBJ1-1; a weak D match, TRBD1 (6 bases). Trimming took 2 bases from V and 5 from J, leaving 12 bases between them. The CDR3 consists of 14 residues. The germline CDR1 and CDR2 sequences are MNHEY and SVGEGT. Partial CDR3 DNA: TGTGCCAGCAGTTACACAGGGTGGGGGACTGAA. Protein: CASSYTGWGTE. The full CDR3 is CASSYTGWGTEAFF.

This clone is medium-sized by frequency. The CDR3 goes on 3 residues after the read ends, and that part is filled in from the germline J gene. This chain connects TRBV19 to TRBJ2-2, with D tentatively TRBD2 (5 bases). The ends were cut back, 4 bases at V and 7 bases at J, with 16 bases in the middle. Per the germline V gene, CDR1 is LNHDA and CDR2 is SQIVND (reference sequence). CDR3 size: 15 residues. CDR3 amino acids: CASSSLTGFVGELFF. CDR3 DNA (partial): TGTGCCAGTAGTAGCCTGACGGGGTTCGTCGGGGAG.

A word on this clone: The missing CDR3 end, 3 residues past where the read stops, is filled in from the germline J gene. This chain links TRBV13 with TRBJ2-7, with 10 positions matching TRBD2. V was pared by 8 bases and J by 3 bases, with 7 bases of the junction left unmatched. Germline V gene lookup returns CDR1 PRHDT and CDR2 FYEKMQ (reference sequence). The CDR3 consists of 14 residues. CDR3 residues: CASLKTSGLYEQYF. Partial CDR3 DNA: TGTGCCAGCCTCAAGACTAGCGGGCTCTACGAG.

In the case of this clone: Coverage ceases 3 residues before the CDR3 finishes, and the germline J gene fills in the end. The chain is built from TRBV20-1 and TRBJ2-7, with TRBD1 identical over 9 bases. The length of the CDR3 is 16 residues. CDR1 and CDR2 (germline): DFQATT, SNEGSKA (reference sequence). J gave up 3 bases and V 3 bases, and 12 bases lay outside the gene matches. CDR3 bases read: TGCAGTGCTAGTGCAGATGGACAGGGGTTTGACTACGAG. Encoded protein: CSASADGQGFDYE. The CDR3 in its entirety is CSASADGQGFDYEQYF.